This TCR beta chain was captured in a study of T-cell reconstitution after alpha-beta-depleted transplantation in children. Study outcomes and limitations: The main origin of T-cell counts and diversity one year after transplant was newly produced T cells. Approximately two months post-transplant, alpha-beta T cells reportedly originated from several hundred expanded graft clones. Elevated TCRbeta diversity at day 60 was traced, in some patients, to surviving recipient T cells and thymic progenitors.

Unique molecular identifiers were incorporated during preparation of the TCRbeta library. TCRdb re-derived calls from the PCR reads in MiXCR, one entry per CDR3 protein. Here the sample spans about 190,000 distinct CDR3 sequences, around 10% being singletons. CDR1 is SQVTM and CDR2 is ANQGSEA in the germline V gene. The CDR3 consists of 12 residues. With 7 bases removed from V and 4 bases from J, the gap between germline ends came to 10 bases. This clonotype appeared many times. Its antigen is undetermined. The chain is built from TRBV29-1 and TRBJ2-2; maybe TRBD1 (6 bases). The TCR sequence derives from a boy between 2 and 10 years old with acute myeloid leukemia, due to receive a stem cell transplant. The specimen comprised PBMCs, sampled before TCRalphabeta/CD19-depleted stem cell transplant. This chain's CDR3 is CSATGFTGELFF. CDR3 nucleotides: TGCAGCGCTACAGGGTTCACCGGGGAGCTGTTTTTT.